These T cell receptor beta chains were read from a single sample in a study of blood T cell repertoires in COVID-19. The assay was immunoSEQ multiplex PCR, and TCRdb's table has in-frame clones only and misses some. The sample consists of over 55,000 clones, 75% to 95% of them appearing once. Sequenced: peripheral blood. These receptors were taken from a man in his 60s with acute or convalescent COVID-19. Both conserved end residues are part of each CDR3. A D gene is named only where the DNA matches it firmly. Only part of the rows carry a size: once, few, many, or a class if the clone is expanded.

clone_size d_call j_call v_call cdr3_aa cdr3_nt
NA NA TRBJ2-1 TRBV10-3 CAISGQGYEQFF TGTGCCATCAGTGGGCAGGGGTATGAGCAGTTCTTC
NA TRBD1 TRBJ1-2 TRBV28 CASSAGQSYGYTF TGTGCCAGCAGTGCGGGACAGAGCTATGGCTACACCTTC
NA TRBD1 TRBJ2-7 TRBV15 CATRRTGRSYEQYF TGTGCCACCAGGAGGACAGGCCGCTCCTACGAGCAGTACTTC
once TRBD1 TRBJ1-6 TRBV2 CASSGQGPRGSPLHF TGTGCCAGCAGTGGACAGGGTCCCAGGGGTTCACCCCTCCACTTT
NA TRBD2 TRBJ2-5 TRBV11-2 CASSLGGGTRGETQYF TGTGCCAGCAGCTTGGGGGGAGGGACCCGAGGAGAGACCCAGTACTTC
NA TRBD2 TRBJ2-1 TRBV6-4 CASSASGRAGNEQFF TGTGCCAGCAGTGCTAGCGGGAGGGCCGGCAATGAGCAGTTCTTC
NA NA TRBJ1-6 TRBV15 CATGGNADRRSPLHF TGTGCCACAGGGGGAAATGCGGACCGGAGGTCACCCCTCCACTTT
NA NA TRBJ2-1 TRBV12-3/TRBV12-4 CASVSLGEQFF TGTGCCAGCGTGAGCCTCGGGGAGCAGTTCTTC
medium-sized NA TRBJ2-3 TRBV6-4 CASSSSEGGPTDTQYF TGTGCCAGCAGTTCCTCCGAAGGAGGACCCACAGATACGCAGTATTTT
NA TRBD2 TRBJ2-2 TRBV7-9 CASSNSGVNTGELFF TGTGCCAGCAGCAACAGCGGGGTCAACACCGGGGAGCTGTTTTTT
NA NA TRBJ1-3 TRBV5-1 CASSLVAGSGNTIYF TGCGCCAGCAGCTTGGTTGCGGGGTCTGGAAACACCATATATTTT
NA NA TRBJ2-7 TRBV18 CASSPLTAHEQYF TGTGCCAGCTCACCGTTGACAGCCCACGAGCAGTACTTC
NA NA TRBJ2-2 TRBV6-5 CASSFSRQSTGELFF TGTGCCAGCAGCTTCAGTAGACAGAGCACCGGGGAGCTGTTTTTT
NA TRBD2 TRBJ2-5 TRBV29-1 CSVDMASGSQETQYF TGCAGCGTTGATATGGCTAGCGGGTCGCAAGAGACCCAGTACTTC
NA TRBD2 TRBJ2-1 TRBV19 CASSIRTSGDQQFF TGTGCCAGTAGTATTCGTACTAGCGGGGACCAGCAGTTCTTC
NA TRBD2 TRBJ2-7 TRBV24-1 CATSDLPSGRQSYEQYF TGTGCCACCAGTGATTTGCCTAGCGGGAGGCAATCCTACGAGCAGTACTTC
NA NA TRBJ1-3 TRBV9 CASSVGTRDYHTIYF TGTGCCAGCAGCGTAGGGACAAGGGACTACCACACCATATATTTT
NA TRBD1 TRBJ2-7 TRBV5-1 CASSQGAYEQYF TGCGCCAGCAGCCAGGGGGCCTACGAGCAGTACTTC
NA NA TRBJ1-5 TRBV28 CASSLYQAGPQPQHF TGTGCCAGCAGTTTATACCAGGCAGGGCCACAGCCCCAGCATTTT
few NA TRBJ2-5 TRBV28 CASSSRMGGGLETQYF TGTGCCAGCAGTTCCCGGATGGGGGGAGGATTGGAGACCCAGTACTTC
NA TRBD1 TRBJ2-7 TRBV5-8 CASSLGQGVPYEQYF TGTGCCAGCAGCCTGGGACAGGGGGTACCCTACGAGCAGTACTTC
NA NA TRBJ1-1 TRBV19 CASSKGSTSGGWETFF TGTGCCAGTAGTAAAGGTTCGACCTCCGGGGGTTGGGAAACTTTCTTT
NA TRBD1 TRBJ1-2 TRBV6-5 CASRTGQSGGYTF TGTGCCAGCAGAACGGGACAGTCGGGCGGCTACACCTTC
NA TRBD2 TRBJ2-7 TRBV6-2/TRBV6-3 CASSSASGRAVSEQYF TGTGCCAGCAGCTCGGCTAGCGGGAGGGCCGTGTCCGAGCAGTACTTC